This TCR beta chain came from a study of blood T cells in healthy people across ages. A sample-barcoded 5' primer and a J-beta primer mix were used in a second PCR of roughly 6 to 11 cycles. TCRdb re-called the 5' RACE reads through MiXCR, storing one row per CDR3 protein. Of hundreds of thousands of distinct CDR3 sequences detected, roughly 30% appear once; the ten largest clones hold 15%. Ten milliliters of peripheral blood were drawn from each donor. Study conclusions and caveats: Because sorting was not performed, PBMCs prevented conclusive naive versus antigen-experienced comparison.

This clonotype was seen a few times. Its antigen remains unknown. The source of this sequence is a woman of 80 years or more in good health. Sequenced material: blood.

The CDR3 loop reads CASSLAEGATYF. The CDR3 nucleotides are TGTGCCAGCAGCTTAGCTGAAGGGGCAACCTACTTC. This rearrangement joins TRBV7-9 to TRBJ2-7, with a possible D match to TRBD1 (5 bases). Germline V CDR1 and CDR2: SEHNR, FQNEAQ (reference sequence). Trimming pared 0 bases from V and 13 bases from J, leaving 13 bases between. The length of the CDR3 is 12 residues.